A selection of T cell receptor beta chains follows, all from one sample in a study of T cell repertoires and leukemia-associated antigens. No antigens are known for them. One entry per CDR3 protein results from TCRdb running MiXCR on the 5' RACE reads. This repertoire shows 9,000 to 15,000 distinct CDR3 sequences, roughly 39% found once; its top ten account for 30% to 40%. The sample taken for sequencing was CD3+ T cells sorted from blood and cultured. The receptor source for this set is a female donor in good health. Each CDR3 is given with its conserved first and last residue. Fields, in order: CDR3 length, J gene, clone size, D gene, V gene, CDR3 DNA, CDR3 protein. The D gene is left open where the match is weak. The listing skips clone size in some rows; elsewhere it reads once, few, many or a size class.

length: 12; J: TRBJ2-3; size: .; D: .; V: TRBV20-1; DNA: TGCAGTGCTAGCCAACCCACAGATACGCAGTATTTT; CDR3: CSASQPTDTQYF
length: 13; J: TRBJ2-7; size: .; D: TRBD1; V: TRBV29-1; DNA: TGCGGCGTTGGGGGGACAGGGGGTGGCGAGCAGTACTTC; CDR3: CGVGGTGGGEQYF
length: 12; J: TRBJ2-1; size: .; D: .; V: TRBV18; DNA: TGTGCCAGCTCACCAAGGTCGGGTGAGCAGTTCTTC; CDR3: CASSPRSGEQFF
length: 14; J: TRBJ2-7; size: .; D: .; V: TRBV28; DNA: TGTGCCAGCAGTTTATCGGGGTTCCCCTACGAGCAGTACTTC; CDR3: CASSLSGFPYEQYF
length: 17; J: TRBJ1-5; size: .; D: .; V: TRBV5-1; DNA: TGCGCCAGCAGCCTCAACCCGTTGGGGAGCAGCAATCAGCCCCAGCATTTT; CDR3: CASSLNPLGSSNQPQHF
length: 14; J: TRBJ2-2; size: few; D: .; V: TRBV5-1; DNA: TGCGCCAGCAGCTTGGCCGGCAGACCCGGGGAGCTGTTTTTT; CDR3: CASSLAGRPGELFF
length: 15; J: TRBJ1-2; size: .; D: .; V: TRBV7-2; DNA: TGTGCCAGCAGCTCGCGGGACGCGGGTCGACATGGCTACACCTTC; CDR3: CASSSRDAGRHGYTF
length: 17; J: TRBJ2-1; size: few; D: TRBD2; V: TRBV4-1; DNA: TGCGCCAGCAGCCCCCATCTCCAGCGGGAGGGCCGGAATGAGCAGTTCTTC; CDR3: CASSPHLQREGRNEQFF
length: 14; J: TRBJ1-2; size: few; D: TRBD1; V: TRBV27; DNA: TGTGCCAGCAGTTCCCGACAGGGGCCTTATGGCTACACCTTC; CDR3: CASSSRQGPYGYTF
length: 15; J: TRBJ2-7; size: .; D: .; V: TRBV6-1; DNA: TGTGCCAGCAGCGAAAAGGGGGGGGCTTCCTACGAGCAGTACTTC; CDR3: CASSEKGGASYEQYF
length: 16; J: TRBJ2-2; size: few; D: TRBD2; V: TRBV29-1; DNA: TGCAGCGTTGGCGACAAGCGGGAGATGCCCACCGGGGAGCTGTTTTTT; CDR3: CSVGDKREMPTGELFF
length: 11; J: TRBJ2-1; size: .; D: .; V: TRBV29-1; DNA: TGCAGCGTTGAAGAGGTTGGTGAGCAGTTCTTC; CDR3: CSVEEVGEQFF
length: 13; J: TRBJ2-1; size: medium-sized; D: TRBD2; V: TRBV6-4; DNA: TGTGCCAGCAGTCCCGGGACTAGCAATGAGCAGTTCTTC; CDR3: CASSPGTSNEQFF
length: 14; J: TRBJ2-2; size: .; D: .; V: TRBV13; DNA: TGTGCCAGCAGCCATCGGAGCGGTGCCGGGGAGCTGTTTTTT; CDR3: CASSHRSGAGELFF
length: 15; J: TRBJ2-5; size: once; D: TRBD2; V: TRBV20-1; DNA: TGCAGTGCTAGAACGGGACTAGCGGGAGTCGAGACCCAGTACTTC; CDR3: CSARTGLAGVETQYF
length: 14; J: TRBJ2-4; size: few; D: TRBD1; V: TRBV20-1; DNA: TGCAGTGCTAGACCCCGCCGACAGGGAAACATTCAGTACTTC; CDR3: CSARPRRQGNIQYF
length: 13; J: TRBJ1-2; size: .; D: .; V: TRBV20-1; DNA: TGCAGTGCTAGCGCGAAGTTAAGCTATGGCTACACCTTC; CDR3: CSASAKLSYGYTF
length: 13; J: TRBJ2-7; size: .; D: TRBD2; V: TRBV20-1; DNA: TGCAGTGCTAGTGAGCGGGAGCCCTACGAGCAGTACTTC; CDR3: CSASEREPYEQYF
length: 14; J: TRBJ2-1; size: many; D: .; V: TRBV5-4; DNA: TGTGCCAGCAGCTTGGATCAAAGCTACAATGAGCAGTTCTTC; CDR3: CASSLDQSYNEQFF
length: 16; J: TRBJ2-4; size: few; D: TRBD1; V: TRBV20-1; DNA: TGCAGTGCTCTACCCGACAGGGAAGGAGTCAAAAACATTCAGTACTTC; CDR3: CSALPDREGVKNIQYF
length: 11; J: TRBJ2-1; size: .; D: .; V: TRBV3-1; DNA: TGTGCCAGCAGCCAAGCTGGGAAGCAGTTCTTC; CDR3: CASSQAGKQFF
length: 13; J: TRBJ2-1; size: .; D: .; V: TRBV3-1; DNA: TGTGCCAGCAGCCGGCAGAGGGTCAATGAGCAGTTCTTC; CDR3: CASSRQRVNEQFF
length: 14; J: TRBJ1-2; size: many; D: .; V: TRBV27; DNA: TGTGCCAGCAGTTTGTCGGGGTTGAACTATGGCTACACCTTC; CDR3: CASSLSGLNYGYTF
length: 14; J: TRBJ2-7; size: .; D: TRBD2; V: TRBV27; DNA: TGTGCCAGCAGGAATCTAGCGGGGGCCTACGAGCAGTACTTC; CDR3: CASRNLAGAYEQYF
length: 15; J: TRBJ2-7; size: .; D: TRBD1; V: TRBV5-1; DNA: TGCGCCAGCAGCTTCTGGACAGGACCCTCCTACGAGCAGTACTTC; CDR3: CASSFWTGPSYEQYF
length: 15; J: TRBJ2-3; size: many; D: .; V: TRBV6-5; DNA: TGTGCCAGCAGTTACTCGGAGGAGGGTGCAGATACGCAGTATTTT; CDR3: CASSYSEEGADTQYF
length: 16; J: TRBJ2-1; size: .; D: TRBD2; V: TRBV4-3; DNA: TGCGCCAGCAGCCAAAAACTAGCGGGAGGGTACAATGAGCAGTTCTTC; CDR3: CASSQKLAGGYNEQFF
length: 16; J: TRBJ2-1; size: .; D: TRBD2; V: TRBV4-1; DNA: TGCGCCAGCAGCCAATCCGCGGGAGGCCTGTACAATGAGCAGTTCTTC; CDR3: CASSQSAGGLYNEQFF